The 27 T cell receptor beta chains in this list originate from one sample, sequenced in a study of T cell changes during pregnancy in multiple sclerosis (dated by TCRdb to the late 2010s). The library was obtained by the immunoSEQ multiplex PCR assay. TCRdb limited this immuneACCESS table to in-frame rearrangements with V and J called. A share of clones is missing; checked studies link under half to unresolved V genes, and the rest is unexplained. The sample table shows tens of thousands of clones, and about 88% are seen once. The top ten hold roughly 3.3% of the sample. Sequencing was performed on peripheral blood, taken in the first trimester of pregnancy. The source of these receptors is a female donor in good health, enrolled as a control in a pregnancy study.

This clone was recorded only once. This chain uses TRBV25-1 with TRBJ1-4; no clear D. V dropped 5 bases and J dropped 3 bases, with 7 bases sitting between them. Germline V lookup: CDR1 MGHDK, CDR2 SYGVNS. This CDR3 contains 13 residues. CDR3 region: CASSSRPNEKLFF. Written as DNA, the CDR3 is TGTGCCAGCAGTTCGCGGCCTAATGAAAAACTGTTTTTT.

V gene TRBV9 combines with J gene TRBJ2-5, with 10 bases that match TRBD2. With V trimmed by 0 bases and J by 2 bases, 1 base remained unmatched. The CDR3 covers 15 residues. Germline V CDR1 and CDR2: SGDLS, YYNGEE. The CDR3 bases are TGTGCCAGCAGCGTAGCAGCGGGAGGGCAAGAGACCCAGTACTTC. This encodes CASSVAAGGQETQYF.

This clone was seen only once. This chain links TRBV2 with TRBJ2-7; TRBD2 matches 16 bases. From germline, CDR1 is SNHLY and CDR2 FYNNEI. The CDR3 length is 19 residues. Trimming cost V 6 bases and J 0 bases; bases outside gene matches: 11. The CDR3 protein is CASRGGLAGGPLSSYEQYF. Here the CDR3 DNA reads TGTGCCAGCAGGGGGGGACTAGCGGGAGGGCCTCTGAGCTCCTACGAGCAGTACTTC.

V is TRBV9 and J is TRBJ2-2; D is ambiguous. This CDR3 has 16 residues. Germline assignment: CDR1 SGDLS and CDR2 YYNGEE. V was trimmed by 0 bases and J by 2 bases, leaving 11 bases between them. CDR3 residues: CASSVGLDLNTGELFF. CDR3 bases: TGTGCCAGCAGCGTAGGACTCGATCTAAACACCGGGGAGCTGTTTTTT.

This clone was counted once. V gene TRBV7-9 combines with J gene TRBJ1-3; perhaps TRBD1 as D (6 bases). V was cut by 0 bases and J by 2 bases, with 11 bases left in between. CDR3 size: 16 residues. CDR1 and CDR2 (germline): SEHNR, FQNEAQ (reference sequence). CDR3 coding DNA: TGTGCCAGCAGCTTAGCGGGACAATATCCTGGAAACACCATATATTTT. Amino acid sequence: CASSLAGQYPGNTIYF.

This clone was recorded once. The V call is TRBV4-1, the J call TRBJ1-2, with 7 nucleotides matching TRBD1. With 0 bases clipped from V and 2 bases from J, the junction kept 3 bases outside the gene matches. The CDR3 sequence is 15 residues long. Germline values: CDR1 MGHRA, CDR2 YSYEKL. In nucleotides, the CDR3 is TGCGCCAGCAGCCAAGAAGGGACAGTAAACTATGGCTACACCTTC. This encodes CASSQEGTVNYGYTF.

The gene calls are TRBV5-1 and TRBJ2-5, with 12 bases fitting TRBD2. From germline, CDR1 is SGHRS and CDR2 YFSETQ. The CDR3 extends over 19 amino acids. Trimming cost V 2 bases and J 4 bases; bases outside gene matches: 15. The CDR3 DNA reads TGCGCCAGCAGCTTTTCGGCAACCCCTAGCGGGGGGGCCCGAGAGACCCAGTACTTC. The encoded protein is CASSFSATPSGGARETQYF.

The chain uses TRBV7-6 and TRBJ2-3, with TRBD2 matching 9 bases. This CDR3 is 15 amino acids long. Per the germline V gene, CDR1 is SGHVS and CDR2 is FNYEAQ. The junction had 11 bases not matched to a gene; V was cut back by 7 bases and J by 6 bases. CDR3 protein: CASNQLAGLSDTQYF. CDR3 nucleotide sequence: TGTGCCAGCAACCAACTAGCGGGTTTAAGTGATACGCAGTATTTT.

This clone is deemed medium-sized (0.01 to 0.1%). The chain combines TRBV6-4 with TRBJ2-1; 13 nucleotides agree with TRBD2. V was pared by 8 bases and J by 8 bases, with 9 bases of the junction left unmatched. CDR3 size: 15 residues. Looked up from germline, CDR1 is MRHNA and CDR2 is SNTAGT. This CDR3 reads CASARLAGGGDEQFF. CDR3 coding DNA: TGTGCCAGCGCGAGACTAGCGGGAGGTGGAGATGAGCAGTTCTTC.

This clone has just one count. The rearrangement links TRBV5-1 to TRBJ1-4; 9 nucleotides agree with TRBD1. V lost 0 bases to trimming and J lost 8 bases; unmatched junction nucleotides: 11. The CDR3 spans 17 residues. Germline lookup yields CDR1 SGHRS and CDR2 YFSETQ. DNA for the CDR3: TGCGCCAGCAGCTTGGCTCTTACAGGGGGCGTTTCGGAAAAACTGTTTTTT. Its translation is CASSLALTGGVSEKLFF.

V usage is TRBV4-1 and J usage is TRBJ1-3, with D perhaps TRBD1 (6 bases). This CDR3 is 17 amino acids long. With 3 bases removed from V and 0 bases from J, the gap between germline ends came to 15 bases. The germline V gene has CDR1 MGHRA and CDR2 YSYEKL. DNA of the CDR3: TGCGCCAGCAGCCAGTCAGGGGCAGCAATCTCTGGAAACACCATATATTTT. It yields the protein CASSQSGAAISGNTIYF.

The chain has TRBV13 and TRBJ2-3, with D perhaps matching TRBD2 (6 bases). CDR3 length: 15 amino acids. V lost 4 bases and J 0 bases, leaving 11 bases between the germline ends. The V gene's germline CDR1 is PRHDT and CDR2 FYEKMQ (reference sequence). CDR3 coding DNA: TGTGCCAGCAGCTCCCGGGACTTTAGCACAGATACGCAGTATTTT. It is translated as CASSSRDFSTDTQYF. The variable domain in full, completed from reference TRBV13 and TRBJ2-3, reads AAGVIQSPRHLIKEKRETATLKCYPIPRHDTVYWYQQGPGQDPQFLISFYEKMQSDKGSIPDRFSAQQFSDYHSELNMSSLELGDSALYFCASSSRDFSTDTQYFGPGTRLTVL.

The rearrangement uses TRBV19 and TRBJ1-4; possibly TRBD1 for D (5 bases). V lost 1 base to trimming and J lost 0 bases, with 9 bases between them. From germline, CDR1 is LNHDA and CDR2 SQIVND (reference sequence). The length of the CDR3 is 16 residues. The CDR3 nucleotides read TGTGCCAGTAGTATAGTAGGACAAGCAACTAATGAAAAACTGTTTTTT. It is translated as CASSIVGQATNEKLFF.

This clone was detected only a few times. The chain carries TRBV15 and TRBJ1-2; D possibly corresponds to TRBD1 (5 bases). V lost 3 bases to trimming and J lost 6 bases, with 20 bases between them. Germline values: CDR1 LNHNV, CDR2 YYDKDF (reference sequence). The CDR3 is made up of 16 amino acids. CDR3 DNA: TGTGCCACCAGCAGTCTCGCACCAAGGGGAAACGATGGCTACACCTTC. Amino acids: CATSSLAPRGNDGYTF.

The chain combines TRBV10-3 with TRBJ1-2; weak D call: TRBD1 (6 bases). Trimming shortened V by 10 bases and J by 8 bases, and 17 bases separated the two germline ends. The germline gives CDR1 ENHRY, CDR2 SYGVKD. CDR3 length: 12 amino acids. CDR3 sequence: CATSSRTEGYTF. The DNA for the CDR3 is TGTGCCACCTCGTCCCGGACAGAAGGCTACACCTTC.

This clone has just one count. The rearrangement links TRBV27 to TRBJ2-6; 8 nucleotides align to TRBD2. V shed 6 bases and J 2 bases; nucleotides not matched to a gene: 9. This CDR3 comprises 17 residues. Germline V gene sequence: CDR1 MNHEY, CDR2 SMNVEV (reference sequence). The CDR3 sequence: CASRDYGGGPGANVLTF. The DNA of the CDR3 is TGTGCCAGCAGGGACTACGGGGGGGGCCCTGGGGCCAACGTCCTGACTTTC.

This sequence joins TRBV5-6 and TRBJ2-7, with 7 bases aligning to TRBD2. Trimming at V came to 0 bases and at J to 2 bases, leaving 2 bases not matched to a gene. From germline, CDR1 is SGHDT and CDR2 YYEEEE. CDR3 size: 14 residues. In DNA, the CDR3 is TGTGCCAGCAGCTTGGGCGGGAGCCCCTACGAGCAGTACTTC. This sequence encodes CASSLGGSPYEQYF.

The V and J genes are TRBV7-2 and TRBJ2-7, with D maybe TRBD1 (6 bases). V lost 1 base and J lost 4, with 11 bases in between. The germline V gene encodes CDR1 SGHTA and CDR2 FQGNSA. This CDR3 is built from 14 residues. In DNA, the CDR3 is TGTGCCAGCAGCTTAGTACAGGGTCCATACGAGCAGTACTTC. This sequence encodes CASSLVQGPYEQYF.

This chain uses TRBV19 with TRBJ1-2, with D unresolved. V shed 3 bases and J shed 4 bases, with 9 bases lying between them. This CDR3 spans 13 amino acids. Germline loops: CDR1 LNHDA, CDR2 SQIVND (reference sequence). For the CDR3, the DNA is TGTGCCAGTAGTATTGGCAGAAGCTATGGCTACACCTTC. Translated: CASSIGRSYGYTF.

The sample holds one count of this clone. DNA for the CDR3: TGCGCCAGCAGGAGCTCCTACGAGCAGTACTTC. Translation gives CASRSSYEQYF. The chain has TRBV10-2 and TRBJ2-7; D unclear. The CDR3 extends over 11 amino acids. CDR1 is WSHSY and CDR2 is SAAADI in the germline V gene. V was trimmed by 6 bases and J by 0 bases, leaving 3 bases between them.

V is TRBV19 and J is TRBJ1-1; tentative D call: TRBD1 (5 bases). This CDR3 contains 16 residues. Trimming removed 3 bases from V and 4 bases from J, with 18 bases in between. Germline V gene data show CDR1 as LNHDA and CDR2 as SQIVND (reference sequence). The DNA of the CDR3 is TGTGCCAGTAGTATGGCAGGGATCGGTTTGGGCACTGAAGCTTTCTTT. Residues: CASSMAGIGLGTEAFF.

DNA of the CDR3: TGTGCCAGCAGCGTAGGGGGAGGGACCTATGGCTACACCTTC. It codes for CASSVGGGTYGYTF. The rearrangement uses TRBV9 and TRBJ1-2; the D gene is possibly TRBD1 (5 bases). CDR1 and CDR2 from the germline V gene are SGDLS and YYNGEE. Trimming shortened V by 0 bases and J by 4 bases, and 10 bases separated the two germline ends. The CDR3 has 14 amino acids.

This chain uses TRBV18 with TRBJ2-5, with 8 bases that match TRBD1. Germline V CDR1 and CDR2: KGHSH, LQKENI. The J segment lost 3 bases and the V segment lost 6 bases, leaving 6 bases of the junction unmatched. The CDR3 sequence is 14 residues long. CDR3 protein: CASSRDRIEETQYF. DNA of the CDR3: TGTGCCAGCTCTCGGGACAGGATAGAAGAGACCCAGTACTTC.

The chain uses TRBV2 and TRBJ2-1; 9 bases fit TRBD1. CDR3 length: 15 amino acids. CDR1 is SNHLY, CDR2 FYNNEI, per germline. V shed 6 bases and J 7 bases; nucleotides not matched to a gene: 10. The CDR3 DNA is TGTGCCAGCAGACCCGGGACAGGGATTAAAAATGAGCAGTTCTTC. Residues: CASRPGTGIKNEQFF.

The rearrangement uses TRBV5-8 and TRBJ1-2; 10 positions agree with TRBD1. Germline CDR1 is SGHTS and CDR2 is YDEGEE. V lost 4 bases and J lost 8; bases outside the gene matches: 8. The CDR3 has 14 residues. The CDR3 loop is CASSGGTGERGYTF. In DNA, the CDR3 is TGTGCCAGCAGCGGAGGGACAGGGGAAAGGGGCTACACCTTC.

The CDR3 loop reads CASSYLTGEEADTQYF. The CDR3 DNA reads as TGTGCCAGCAGTTACTTGACAGGGGAGGAGGCAGATACGCAGTATTTT. The rearrangement joins TRBV28 to TRBJ2-3; 8 positions agree with TRBD1. From germline, CDR1 is MDHEN and CDR2 SYDVKM. J lost 4 bases, V lost 4 bases, and 10 bases had no gene match. CDR3 length: 16 amino acids.

The rearrangement links TRBV10-3 to TRBJ1-1, with 7 bases that match TRBD1. The V segment lost 6 bases and the J segment 0 bases; nucleotides outside the gene matches: 10. This CDR3 has 16 residues. Looked up from germline, CDR1 is ENHRY and CDR2 is SYGVKD. CDR3 nucleotide sequence: TGTGCCATCAGACCAGACAGGGAAGTAGTGAACACTGAAGCTTTCTTT. Protein product: CAIRPDREVVNTEAFF.